This is a list of T cell receptor beta chains from one sample in a study of lymphopenia after photon versus proton radiotherapy. Assay used: immunoSEQ multiplex PCR; TCRdb lists only in-frame clones, some missing. This table has 89,000 or so clones, about 83% appearing once. The starting material was peripheral blood, obtained from a patient treated with proton-based radiotherapy. The receptors were sampled from a man aged 60-69 years with pancreatic cancer. Each CDR3 is given with its conserved first and last residue. A D gene is named only where the DNA matches it firmly. The size entry is marked missing in some rows and otherwise reads once, few, many or a size class.

>TRBV5-1|.|TRBJ2-3|.
CASSLTTTDTQYF
TGCGCCAGCAGCTTGACTACCACAGATACGCAGTATTTT
>TRBV29-1|.|TRBJ2-5|.
CSLRAGETQYF
TGCAGCTTGAGGGCGGGCGAGACCCAGTACTTC
>TRBV10-3|.|TRBJ2-5|.
CAIAQGKETQYF
TGTGCCATAGCACAGGGAAAAGAGACCCAGTACTTC
>TRBV11-3|TRBD1|TRBJ2-5|.
CASSNRGQGMKTQYF
TGTGCCAGCAGCAATAGGGGACAGGGGATGAAGACCCAGTACTTC
>TRBV28|.|TRBJ2-2|.
CASSLQVNTGELFF
TGTGCCAGCAGTTTACAGGTGAACACCGGGGAGCTGTTTTTT
>TRBV29-1|.|TRBJ2-1|.
CSVDRVGAQFF
TGCAGCGTTGACAGAGTGGGGGCGCAATTCTTC
>TRBV4-1|TRBD2|TRBJ2-1|.
CASSQEGWGGELEQFF
TGCGCCAGCAGCCAAGAGGGTTGGGGGGGTGAGTTAGAGCAGTTCTTC
>TRBV6-4|TRBD1|TRBJ1-6|.
CANRQGGDSPLHF
TGTGCCAACAGACAGGGAGGCGACTCACCCCTCCACTTT
>TRBV4-2|TRBD2|TRBJ2-2|.
CASSQDLAGDTGELFF
TGTGCCAGCAGCCAAGACCTAGCGGGAGACACCGGGGAGCTGTTTTTT
>TRBV11-2|.|TRBJ1-3|.
CASSLASDGSGNTIYF
TGTGCCAGCAGCTTAGCCAGCGACGGCTCTGGAAACACCATATATTTT
>TRBV19|.|TRBJ1-1|.
CASIPIGLSYTEAFF
TGTGCCAGTATCCCGATCGGGCTGAGTTACACTGAAGCTTTCTTT
>TRBV11-3|.|TRBJ2-3|.
CASSLSGSGTDTQYF
TGTGCCAGCAGCTTATCTGGGAGTGGCACAGATACGCAGTATTTT
>TRBV7-8|TRBD2|TRBJ2-7|.
CASSLALRGFAGVAYEQYF
TGTGCCAGCAGCTTAGCGCTCCGGGGCTTCGCGGGAGTCGCCTACGAGCAGTACTTC
>TRBV4-2|.|TRBJ2-1|.
CASSQVLGTYNEQFF
TGTGCCAGCAGCCAAGTTCTAGGTACCTACAATGAGCAGTTCTTC
>TRBV20-1|.|TRBJ1-2|.
CSARAVNGYTF
TGCAGTGCTAGAGCCGTCAATGGCTACACCTTC
>TRBV28|.|TRBJ2-3|.
CASSSTGPTDTQYF
TGTGCCAGCAGTTCGACAGGACCCACAGATACGCAGTATTTT
>TRBV7-9|TRBD1|TRBJ1-2|.
CASSLGRTGTGYTF
TGTGCCAGCAGCTTAGGCAGGACAGGGACTGGCTACACCTTC
>TRBV5-4|TRBD1|TRBJ2-1|.
CASSLEGTGVTNEQFF
TGTGCCAGCAGCTTGGAAGGGACAGGGGTCACTAATGAGCAGTTCTTC
>TRBV7-9|.|TRBJ2-7|few
CASSLARGYYEQYF
TGTGCCAGCAGCTTAGCGAGGGGTTACTACGAGCAGTACTTC
>TRBV25-1|TRBD1|TRBJ2-7|few
CASQGQFSYEQYF
TGTGCCAGTCAGGGACAGTTCTCCTACGAGCAGTACTTC
>TRBV7-8|TRBD1|TRBJ1-1|.
CASSLTGRGRGNTEAFF
TGTGCCAGCAGCCTAACCGGCAGGGGGAGGGGGAACACTGAAGCTTTCTTT
>TRBV5-4|TRBD1|TRBJ2-5|.
CASSHPTGGKTQYF
TGTGCCAGCAGCCACCCGACAGGGGGTAAGACCCAGTACTTC
>TRBV29-1|.|TRBJ2-1|.
CSVGTASSYNEQFF
TGCAGCGTTGGGACAGCGAGCTCCTACAATGAGCAGTTCTTC
>TRBV7-6|.|TRBJ2-3|once
CASSLGAVGGTDTQYF
TGTGCCAGCAGCTTAGGGGCAGTTGGAGGCACAGATACGCAGTATTTT
>TRBV6-5|.|TRBJ2-2|.
CASSYSIMSGAGELFF
TGTGCCAGCAGTTACTCGATTATGTCGGGGGCCGGGGAGCTGTTTTTT
>TRBV5-1|TRBD1|TRBJ1-1|.
CASSSGTGVVVTEAFF
TGCGCCAGCAGCTCCGGGACAGGGGTGGTCGTCACTGAAGCTTTCTTT
>TRBV14|.|TRBJ1-1|.
CASSKGVNTEAFF
TGTGCCAGCAGCAAAGGGGTGAACACTGAAGCTTTCTTT
>TRBV6-5|.|TRBJ1-3|.
CASSSPTGSSGNTIYF
TGTGCCAGCAGTTCCCCGACAGGCAGCTCTGGAAACACCATATATTTT
>TRBV7-2|TRBD1|TRBJ2-7|.
CASSSGQGRYEQYF
TGTGCCAGCAGCTCAGGACAGGGCCGATACGAGCAGTACTTC
>TRBV6-1|.|TRBJ2-7|.
CASSEGGRIYEQYF
TGTGCCAGCAGTGAAGGGGGCAGGATCTACGAGCAGTACTTC
>TRBV2|.|TRBJ2-3|.
CASSLTDTQYF
TGTGCCAGCAGCCTCACAGATACGCAGTATTTT
>TRBV5-1|.|TRBJ1-4|.
CASSLDPGRKLFF
TGCGCCAGCAGCCTGGACCCGGGGAGAAAACTGTTTTTT
>TRBV7-2|TRBD2|TRBJ2-7|.
CASSFTSSGSRYEQYF
TGTGCCAGCAGCTTTACCTCTAGCGGGAGCAGGTACGAGCAGTACTTC
>TRBV6-1|.|TRBJ2-7|.
CASSASTSVWVLYEQYF
TGTGCCAGCAGTGCATCTACCTCAGTTTGGGTTCTCTACGAGCAGTACTTC
>TRBV7-9|.|TRBJ1-3|few
CASATTDSSGNTIYF
TGTGCCAGCGCCACTACCGACAGCTCTGGAAACACCATATATTTT
>TRBV7-2|.|TRBJ2-1|.
CASKTRRVNEQFF
TGTGCCAGCAAAACCAGGCGGGTCAATGAGCAGTTCTTC
>TRBV28|.|TRBJ2-5|.
CAGQNQETQYF
TGTGCCGGACAGAACCAAGAGACCCAGTACTTC
>TRBV7-2|TRBD2|TRBJ2-1|.
CASSLGGGTSGNNEQFF
TGTGCCAGCAGCTTAGGCGGGGGGACTAGCGGTAACAATGAGCAGTTCTTC
>TRBV7-2|.|TRBJ2-7|.
CASSPVHGEQYF
TGTGCCAGCAGCCCCGTCCACGGCGAGCAGTACTTC
>TRBV7-9|.|TRBJ1-4|.
CASSFSDNEKLFF
TGTGCCAGCAGCTTTTCGGATAATGAAAAACTGTTTTTT
>TRBV4-3|TRBD2|TRBJ2-1|.
CASSQVTSGPNEQFF
TGCGCCAGCAGCCAAGTAACTAGCGGGCCCAATGAGCAGTTCTTC
>TRBV13|TRBD2|TRBJ2-7|.
CASSFRTSGGYYEQYF
TGTGCCAGCAGCTTCCGGACTAGCGGGGGCTACTACGAGCAGTACTTC
>TRBV28|.|TRBJ2-7|once
CASIQEAGQQYF
TGTGCCAGCATCCAAGAGGCGGGACAGCAGTACTTC
>TRBV30|.|TRBJ2-1|.
CAWSSAANEQFF
TGTGCCTGGAGTTCCGCTGCCAATGAGCAGTTCTTC
>TRBV11-2|.|TRBJ1-1|.
CASSFQGNTEAFF
TGTGCCAGCAGCTTCCAGGGGAACACTGAAGCTTTCTTT
>TRBV6-5|.|TRBJ1-1|.
CASSYSRRTEAFF
TGTGCCAGCAGTTACTCAAGGCGCACTGAAGCTTTCTTT
>TRBV23-1|TRBD2|TRBJ2-3|.
CASSQSSQASGTTDTQYF
TGCGCCAGCAGTCAATCGTCTCAGGCTAGCGGGACCACAGATACGCAGTATTTT
>TRBV28|.|TRBJ2-5|.
CASSAYQGGETQYF
TGTGCCAGCAGTGCTTACCAGGGAGGCGAGACCCAGTACTTC
>TRBV7-3|.|TRBJ2-3|.
CASSLSSGSNTQYF
TGTGCCAGCAGCTTAAGTAGTGGGTCGAATACGCAGTATTTT
>TRBV5-1|.|TRBJ1-2|.
CASSLDQAQSYGYTF
TGCGCCAGCAGCTTGGATCAGGCACAGTCCTATGGCTACACCTTC
>TRBV11-2|.|TRBJ2-5|.
CASSLMDSQETQYF
TGTGCCAGCAGCTTAATGGACAGTCAAGAGACCCAGTACTTC
>TRBV27|.|TRBJ2-7|.
CASSDGAKGEEQYF
TGTGCCAGCAGTGATGGGGCGAAAGGGGAGGAGCAGTACTTC
>TRBV2|TRBD1|TRBJ1-2|.
CASSPMGDSQPSGYTF
TGTGCCAGCAGCCCTATGGGGGACAGCCAGCCGAGTGGCTACACCTTC
>TRBV19|.|TRBJ2-7|.
CASSQSGLSGEQYF
TGTGCCAGTAGTCAGTCAGGGCTTTCCGGCGAGCAGTACTTC